These 18 T cell receptor beta chains were all obtained from the same sample, sequenced in a study of cytomegalovirus exposure and HLA in healthy donors. The PCR contained 60 Vbeta and 13 Jbeta primers. Sequencing was performed with immunoSEQ multiplex PCR; in TCRdb, only in-frame clones are kept and a portion is missing. This table holds approximately 140,000 clones, around four fifths found once. Input material: PBMCs. These receptors were obtained from a male donor in good health and CMV-seropositive.

The rearrangement uses TRBV30 and TRBJ1-4; D unclear. CDR3 length: 13 residues. CDR1 and CDR2 from the germline V gene are GTSNPN and SVGIG (reference sequence). V was clipped by 0 bases and J by 8 bases, with 10 bases between them. This CDR3 reads CAWSVNRGEKLFF. DNA of the CDR3: TGTGCCTGGAGTGTAAACAGAGGGGAAAAACTGTTTTTT.

V usage is TRBV19 and J usage is TRBJ2-1; 9 bases line up with TRBD1. The CDR3 has 15 residues. Germline V gene sequence: CDR1 LNHDA, CDR2 SQIVND (reference sequence). V lost 4 bases to trimming and J lost 1 base; unmatched junction nucleotides: 2. In DNA, the CDR3 is TGTGCCAGTAGTACGACAGGGGGATCCTACAATGAGCAGTTCTTC. This sequence encodes CASSTTGGSYNEQFF.

The rearrangement uses TRBV7-9 and TRBJ2-7; TRBD1 might be the D (6 bases). The V gene lost 5 bases and the J gene lost 2 bases, with 13 bases spanning the gap. Germline V gives CDR1 SEHNR, CDR2 FQNEAQ (reference sequence). This CDR3 has 14 residues. As DNA, the CDR3 is TGTGCCAGCAGCCCACTCACAGGGACCTACGAGCAGTACTTC. Translating it yields CASSPLTGTYEQYF. Supplemented by reference TRBV7-9 and TRBJ2-7, the full variable domain reads DTGVSQNPRHKITKRGQNVTFRCDPISEHNRLYWYRQTLGQGPEFLTYFQNEAQLEKSRLLSDRFSAERPKGSFSTLEIQRTEQGDSAMYLCASSPLTGTYEQYFGPGTRLTVT.

The rearrangement links TRBV4-1 to TRBJ2-7, with 12 bases lining up with TRBD1. The germline V gene encodes CDR1 MGHRA and CDR2 YSYEKL. V dropped 4 bases and J dropped 5; count of bases not matched to a gene: 6. The CDR3 contains 15 residues. In DNA, the CDR3 is TGCGCCAGCAGCCTATCCGGGACAGGGGGCGACGAGCAGTACTTC. This codes for CASSLSGTGGDEQYF.

The rearrangement links TRBV29-1 to TRBJ1-1, with D possibly being TRBD1 (6 bases). The CDR3 loop spans 13 amino acids. Germline assignment: CDR1 SQVTM and CDR2 ANQGSEA. V lost 6 bases, J lost 3 bases, and 14 bases lay in between. The CDR3 spells CSVYRVTDTEAFF. The CDR3 region has the DNA TGCAGCGTCTACAGGGTGACGGACACTGAAGCTTTCTTT.

This clone has only a few counts. The chain joins TRBV18 to TRBJ2-5, with D unresolved. Germline V gene lookup returns CDR1 KGHSH and CDR2 LQKENI. The CDR3 runs to 14 residues. The V gene lost 1 base and the J gene lost 5 bases, with 11 bases spanning the gap. The CDR3 spells CASSPQSSRETQYF. The CDR3, as DNA: TGTGCCAGCTCACCACAGTCTAGTCGGGAGACCCAGTACTTC.

The chain joins TRBV4-1 to TRBJ2-2, with D unresolved. Germline loops: CDR1 MGHRA, CDR2 YSYEKL. This CDR3 comprises 19 residues. V lost 0 bases and J 4 bases, leaving 21 bases between the germline ends. As DNA, the CDR3 is TGCGCCAGCAGCCAAGATTTTGGTAGGCGTCTAGTCTTCACCGGGGAGCTGTTTTTT. Translating gives CASSQDFGRRLVFTGELFF.

In DNA, the CDR3 is TGCGCCAGCAGCTTGGGACCTAGCGGAAACACCGGGGAGCTGTTTTTT. It yields the protein CASSLGPSGNTGELFF. The chain carries TRBV5-1 and TRBJ2-2, with 7 bases fitting TRBD2. Germline V CDR1 and CDR2: SGHRS, YFSETQ. V shed 0 bases, J shed 2 bases, and the junction held 4 bases outside the gene matches. This CDR3 comprises 16 residues.

This clone came up once. The rearrangement joins TRBV19 to TRBJ2-6; D possibly corresponds to TRBD1 (6 bases). The CDR3 sequence is 23 residues long. Trimming stripped 7 bases from V and 0 bases from J, with 34 bases between. Germline CDR1 reads LNHDA; CDR2 reads SQIVND (reference sequence). CDR3 coding DNA: TGTGCCAGTAATTGGTCAGGGGACCTCCATAGGGCTGAACTCAACTCTGGGGCCAACGTCCTGACTTTC. Encoded protein: CASNWSGDLHRAELNSGANVLTF.

The chain uses TRBV7-3 and TRBJ2-7; 8 nucleotides align to TRBD1. Germline values: CDR1 SGHTA, CDR2 FQGTGA. V shed 6 bases and J 5 bases; nucleotides not matched to a gene: 6. This CDR3 region has 13 residues. CDR3 sequence reads: CASSSGGGNEQYF. DNA for the CDR3: TGTGCCAGCAGTTCAGGGGGCGGGAACGAGCAGTACTTC. The whole variable domain, filled in from reference TRBV7-3 and TRBJ2-7, reads GAGVSQTPSNKVTEKGKYVELRCDPISGHTALYWYRQSLGQGPEFLIYFQGTGAADDSGLPNDRFFAVRPEGSVSTLKIQRTERGDSAVYLCASSSGGGNEQYFGPGTRLTVT.

This clone showed up just once. The CDR3 here is CASSLSLVARSYEQYF. In nucleotides, the CDR3 is TGTGCCAGCAGTTTATCTCTAGTTGCGCGCTCCTACGAGCAGTACTTC. The chain couples TRBV27 to TRBJ2-7; D not certain. The CDR3 extends over 16 amino acids. Trimming stripped 0 bases from V and 0 bases from J, with 12 bases between. Germline lookup yields CDR1 MNHEY and CDR2 SMNVEV (reference sequence).

V is TRBV5-4 and J is TRBJ2-1, with D possibly matching TRBD2 (6 bases). V was cut by 3 bases and J by 6 bases, with 13 bases left in between. CDR1 and CDR2 from the germline V gene are SGHNT and YYREEE (reference sequence). This CDR3 is 14 amino acids long. The CDR3 nucleotides are TGTGCCAGCAGCTCCGCGGGGACTGCCAATGAGCAGTTCTTC. It is translated as CASSSAGTANEQFF.

The V gene is TRBV19, the J gene TRBJ1-6; no firm D call. From germline, CDR1 is LNHDA and CDR2 SQIVND (reference sequence). The CDR3 totals 14 residues. V lost 3 bases, J lost 10 bases, and 13 bases lay in between. DNA of the CDR3: TGTGCCAGTAGTATTGTGCAGGCTTACTCACCCCTCCACTTT. Its protein is CASSIVQAYSPLHF.

The rearrangement links TRBV6-1 to TRBJ2-3; the D gene is possibly TRBD2 (6 bases). V lost 8 bases and J 4 bases, leaving 13 bases between the germline ends. The CDR3 is 13 amino acids. CDR1 and CDR2 from the germline V gene are MNHNS and SASEGT. The CDR3 sequence: CASEQAGPDTQYF. DNA of the CDR3: TGTGCCAGCGAGCAGGCGGGGCCAGATACGCAGTATTTT.

The V call is TRBV28, the J call TRBJ1-3; tentatively, D is TRBD1 (6 bases). The germline V and J ends were trimmed by 2 bases and 0 bases, with 11 bases remaining between them. The CDR3 totals 16 residues. The V gene's germline CDR1 is MDHEN and CDR2 SYDVKM. CDR3 nucleotide sequence: TGTGCCAGCAGTTTAGGGTCAGGGGCCTCTGGAAACACCATATATTTT. Its translation: CASSLGSGASGNTIYF.

This chain connects TRBV25-1 to TRBJ2-1; 8 nucleotides agree with TRBD2. From germline, CDR1 is MGHDK and CDR2 SYGVNS. The CDR3 is 13 amino acids. After removal of 5 bases from V and 7 bases from J, the junction contained 4 bases not matched to a gene. CDR3 bases: TGTGCCAGCAGTCACCCGGGGGGGAATGAGCAGTTCTTC. Protein: CASSHPGGNEQFF.

The CDR3 here is CASSFMSRSSTDTQYF. The DNA for the CDR3 is TGTGCCAGCAGCTTTATGAGCCGGTCTAGCACAGATACGCAGTATTTT. The chain couples TRBV7-9 to TRBJ2-3, with D unresolved. This CDR3 spans 16 amino acids. V lost 3 bases and J lost 0, with 13 bases in between. Germline V gene lookup returns CDR1 SEHNR and CDR2 FQNEAQ (reference sequence).

Comment on this clone: Other nucleotide sequences from this sample produce the same CDR3. The V gene is TRBV9, the J gene TRBJ2-3; a possible D gene is TRBD1 (5 bases). Germline lookup yields CDR1 SGDLS and CDR2 YYNGEE. Deletions cut 0 bases from V and 4 bases from J, with 9 bases between. The CDR3 consists of 14 residues. CDR3 nucleotides: TGTGCCAGCAGCGTAGCAGGGAAGGCAGATACGCAGTATTTT. This codes for CASSVAGKADTQYF.